The 15 T cell receptor beta chains listed next were all sequenced from one sample in a study of blood T cell repertoires in COVID-19. Profiled with immunoSEQ multiplex PCR; TCRdb holds only in-frame clones, not every one. The table shows 250,000 to 350,000 clones, with around 85% occurring only once. The sample comprised PBMCs or T cells enriched from blood (not recorded which). The receptors come from a woman aged 45-60 years who had recovered from COVID-19.

This clone was detected once. V and J are TRBV28 and TRBJ2-3, with D unclear. CDR3 size: 15 residues. Germline V gene data show CDR1 as MDHEN and CDR2 as SYDVKM. V gave up 2 bases and J gave up 0 bases, with 9 bases separating them. The CDR3, as DNA: TGTGCCAGCAGTTTAGGGCAGGTTAGCACAGATACGCAGTATTTT. This sequence encodes CASSLGQVSTDTQYF.

This chain connects TRBV6-5 to TRBJ1-1; 8 bases agree with TRBD1. CDR1 and CDR2 from the germline V gene are MNHEY and SVGAGI. The CDR3 sequence is 14 residues long. The J segment lost 0 bases and the V segment lost 7 bases, leaving 4 bases of the junction unmatched. The CDR3 loop reads CASTGQVLNTEAFF. The CDR3 DNA reads TGTGCCAGCACGGGACAGGTACTGAACACTGAAGCTTTCTTT.

The V and J genes are TRBV5-6 and TRBJ1-2, with 7 bases that match TRBD1. The CDR3 is made up of 18 amino acids. Germline CDR1 reads SGHDT; CDR2 reads YYEEEE. J was trimmed by 0 bases and V by 0 bases; bases with no gene match: 11. CDR3 loop: CASSLAGAGGLANYGYTF. The CDR3 DNA follows: TGTGCCAGCAGCTTGGCCGGGGCAGGGGGATTAGCTAACTATGGCTACACCTTC.

The CDR3 sequence is CASSPGPGTEAFF. The CDR3, as DNA: TGTGCCAGCAGTCCCGGCCCGGGCACTGAAGCTTTCTTT. The chain uses TRBV7-3 and TRBJ1-1; D is uncertain. The V gene's germline CDR1 is SGHTA and CDR2 FQGTGA. V gave up 6 bases and J gave up 4 bases, with 12 bases separating them. This CDR3 contains 13 residues. The full variable domain, rest sourced from reference TRBV7-3 and TRBJ1-1, is GAGVSQTPSNKVTEKGKYVELRCDPISGHTALYWYRQSLGQGPEFLIYFQGTGAADDSGLPNDRFFAVRPEGSVSTLKIQRTERGDSAVYLCASSPGPGTEAFFGQGTRLTVV.

This clone was detected only once. V usage is TRBV25-1 and J usage is TRBJ2-2; TRBD1 matches 8 bases. Germline-derived CDR1 and CDR2 are MGHDK and SYGVNS. CDR3 length: 14 amino acids. V was pared by 6 bases and J by 1 base, with 1 base of the junction left unmatched. CDR3 protein: CASRGQGNTGELFF. The DNA of the CDR3 is TGTGCCAGCAGAGGACAGGGGAACACCGGGGAGCTGTTTTTT.

The rearrangement uses TRBV14 and TRBJ2-3, with TRBD2 matching 7 bases. Germline V gene data show CDR1 as SGHDN and CDR2 as FVKESK. The CDR3 consists of 15 residues. V shed 0 bases and J 5 bases; nucleotides not matched to a gene: 5. CDR3: CASSQDRGRRDTQYF. The CDR3, as DNA: TGTGCCAGCAGCCAAGATCGCGGGAGAAGAGATACGCAGTATTTT.

The CDR3 spells CVRSLGGLVYYEQYF. CDR3 DNA sequence: TGTGTCAGAAGCTTAGGGGGACTAGTCTACTACGAGCAGTACTTC. The rearrangement uses TRBV7-5 and TRBJ2-7; TRBD2, the D gene given by the table, was not confirmed from the DNA. TRBV7-5 has pseudogene status. The CDR3 length is 15 residues.

The CDR3 region has the DNA TGTGCCAGCAGCCCGGACAATCACGGGGAGCTGTTTTTT. This gives the protein CASSPDNHGELFF. V is TRBV7-3 and J is TRBJ2-2; D might be TRBD1 (5 bases). V was pared by 5 bases and J by 7 bases, with 11 bases between. From germline, CDR1 is SGHTA and CDR2 FQGTGA. The CDR3 loop spans 13 amino acids.

The chain combines TRBV15 with TRBJ1-2; D is unclear. This CDR3 is 13 amino acids long. V lost 0 bases and J lost 8, with 10 bases in between. Germline lookup yields CDR1 LNHNV and CDR2 YYDKDF (reference sequence). The CDR3, as DNA: TGTGCCACCAGCAGAGAGAATACTTTCGGCTACACCTTC. Translation: CATSRENTFGYTF.

The chain couples TRBV7-9 to TRBJ1-4; 8 nucleotides align to TRBD1. In germline, CDR1 is SEHNR, CDR2 FQNEAQ (reference sequence). The CDR3 loop spans 14 amino acids. The J segment lost 8 bases and the V segment lost 7 bases, leaving 9 bases of the junction unmatched. CDR3 bases: TGTGCCAGCACAACAGGGGGTGGGGAGGAAAAACTGTTTTTT. It encodes CASTTGGGEEKLFF.

J is TRBJ1-1 and V is TRBV9; D is undetermined. The V end lost 0 bases, the J end lost 7 bases, and 16 bases lay between the germline ends. Germline CDR1 and CDR2: SGDLS and YYNGEE. The length of the CDR3 is 15 residues. CDR3: CASSVEPTKGVEAFF. The CDR3 coding sequence is TGTGCCAGCAGCGTAGAGCCCACCAAGGGAGTTGAAGCTTTCTTT.

The chain employs TRBV5-1 and TRBJ1-1, with TRBD1 matching over 9 bases. Unmatched junction bases numbered 7, after V lost 0 bases and J lost 10 bases. The germline gives CDR1 SGHRS, CDR2 YFSETQ. This CDR3 spans 14 amino acids. CDR3 amino acids: CASSLGGQGGVAFF. In DNA, the CDR3 is TGCGCCAGCAGCTTGGGGGGACAGGGTGGAGTAGCTTTCTTT.

V usage is TRBV19 and J usage is TRBJ1-2, with 9 bases aligning to TRBD1. Trimming cost V 9 bases and J 0 bases; bases outside gene matches: 8. This CDR3 has 15 amino acids. Germline assignment: CDR1 LNHDA and CDR2 SQIVND (reference sequence). CDR3 DNA sequence: TGTGCCAGCAACACCCGGGACAGGGCTAACTATGGCTACACCTTC. It specifies CASNTRDRANYGYTF.

This clone was recorded at least ten times. The V and J genes are TRBV7-8 and TRBJ1-1; TRBD1 is a possible D gene (6 bases). Trimming stripped 1 base from V and 0 bases from J, with 6 bases between. The V gene's germline CDR1 is SGHVS and CDR2 FQNEAQ. The CDR3 runs 14 residues. This CDR3 reads CASSLGTVNTEAFF. Written as DNA, the CDR3 is TGTGCCAGCAGCTTAGGGACAGTGAACACTGAAGCTTTCTTT.

The rearrangement joins TRBV30 to TRBJ1-2, with 10 bases identical to TRBD1. CDR1 is GTSNPN and CDR2 is SVGIG in the germline V gene (reference sequence). The CDR3 contains 14 residues. V gave up 5 bases and J gave up 3 bases; unmatched junction bases: 6. CDR3 protein: CAWDGDRGDYGYTF. DNA of the CDR3: TGTGCCTGGGATGGGGACAGGGGAGACTATGGCTACACCTTC.